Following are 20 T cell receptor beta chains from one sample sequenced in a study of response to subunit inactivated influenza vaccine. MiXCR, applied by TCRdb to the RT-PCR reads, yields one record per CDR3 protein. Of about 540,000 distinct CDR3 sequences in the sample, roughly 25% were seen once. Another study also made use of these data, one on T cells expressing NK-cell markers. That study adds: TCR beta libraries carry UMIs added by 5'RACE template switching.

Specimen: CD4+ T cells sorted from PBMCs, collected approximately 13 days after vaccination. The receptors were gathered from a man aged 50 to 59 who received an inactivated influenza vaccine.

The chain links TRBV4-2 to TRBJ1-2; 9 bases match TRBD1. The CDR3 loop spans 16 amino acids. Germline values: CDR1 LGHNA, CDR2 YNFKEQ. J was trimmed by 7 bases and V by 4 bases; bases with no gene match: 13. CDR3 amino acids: CASSPHAGQGLGGYTF. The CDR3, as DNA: TGTGCCAGCAGCCCTCACGCGGGACAGGGTTTAGGTGGCTACACCTTC.

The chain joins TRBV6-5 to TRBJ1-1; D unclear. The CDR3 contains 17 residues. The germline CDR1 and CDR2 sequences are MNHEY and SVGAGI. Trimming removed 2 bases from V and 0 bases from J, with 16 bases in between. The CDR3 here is CASSYDRLRLMNTEAFF. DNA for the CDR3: TGTGCCAGCAGTTACGACCGTTTACGTCTGATGAACACTGAAGCTTTCTTT.

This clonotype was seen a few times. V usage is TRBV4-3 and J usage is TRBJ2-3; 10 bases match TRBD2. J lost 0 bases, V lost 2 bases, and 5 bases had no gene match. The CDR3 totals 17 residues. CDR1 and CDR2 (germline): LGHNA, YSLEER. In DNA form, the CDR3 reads TGCGCCAGCAGCCAAACCTTAGCGGGGGGTAGCACAGATACGCAGTATTTT. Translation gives CASSQTLAGGSTDTQYF.

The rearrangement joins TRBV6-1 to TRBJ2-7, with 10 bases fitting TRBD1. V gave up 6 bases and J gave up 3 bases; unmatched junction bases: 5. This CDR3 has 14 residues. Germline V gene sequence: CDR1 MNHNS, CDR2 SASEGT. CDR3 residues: CASRGGQGNYEQYF. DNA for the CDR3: TGTGCCAGCAGGGGGGGACAGGGGAACTACGAGCAGTACTTC.

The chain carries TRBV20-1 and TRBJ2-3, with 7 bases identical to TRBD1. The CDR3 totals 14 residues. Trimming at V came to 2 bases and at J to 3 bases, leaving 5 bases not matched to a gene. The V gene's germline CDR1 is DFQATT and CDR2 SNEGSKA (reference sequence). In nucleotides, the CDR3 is TGCAGTGCTAGAACAGGGGATAATACAGATACGCAGTATTTT. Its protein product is CSARTGDNTDTQYF.

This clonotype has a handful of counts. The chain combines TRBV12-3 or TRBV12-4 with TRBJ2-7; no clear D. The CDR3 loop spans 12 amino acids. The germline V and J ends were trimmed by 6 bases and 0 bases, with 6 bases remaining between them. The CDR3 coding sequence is TGTGCCAGCAGGGCTCGCTCCTACGAGCAGTACTTC. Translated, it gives CASRARSYEQYF.

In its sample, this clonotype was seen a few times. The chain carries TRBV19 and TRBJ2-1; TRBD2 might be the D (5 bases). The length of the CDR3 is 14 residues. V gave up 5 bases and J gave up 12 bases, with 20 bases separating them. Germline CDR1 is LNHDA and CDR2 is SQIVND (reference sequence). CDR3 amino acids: CASSPRGFLRGQFF. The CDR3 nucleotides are TGTGCCAGTAGTCCCAGAGGGTTCCTCCGGGGGCAGTTCTTC.

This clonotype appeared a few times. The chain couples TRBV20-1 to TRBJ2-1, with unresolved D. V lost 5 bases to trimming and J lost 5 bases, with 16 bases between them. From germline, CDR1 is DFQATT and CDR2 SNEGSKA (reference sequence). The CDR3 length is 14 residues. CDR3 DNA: TGCAGTGCTCGTCACGGGCCGCGTAACAATGAGCAGTTCTTC. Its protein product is CSARHGPRNNEQFF.

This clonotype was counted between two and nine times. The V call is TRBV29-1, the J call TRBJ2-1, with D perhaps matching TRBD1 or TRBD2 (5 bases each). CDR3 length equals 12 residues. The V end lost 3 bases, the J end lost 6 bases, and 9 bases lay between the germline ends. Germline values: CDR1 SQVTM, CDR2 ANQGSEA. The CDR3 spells CSVDHGGNEQFF. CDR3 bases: TGCAGCGTTGACCATGGGGGCAATGAGCAGTTCTTC.

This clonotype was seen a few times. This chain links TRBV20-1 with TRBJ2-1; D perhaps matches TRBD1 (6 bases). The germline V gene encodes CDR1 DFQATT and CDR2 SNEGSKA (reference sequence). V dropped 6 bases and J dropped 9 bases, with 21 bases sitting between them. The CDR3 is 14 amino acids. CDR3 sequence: CSARDIDEMGEQFF. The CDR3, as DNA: TGCAGTGCCCGGGACATCGACGAGATGGGTGAGCAGTTCTTC.

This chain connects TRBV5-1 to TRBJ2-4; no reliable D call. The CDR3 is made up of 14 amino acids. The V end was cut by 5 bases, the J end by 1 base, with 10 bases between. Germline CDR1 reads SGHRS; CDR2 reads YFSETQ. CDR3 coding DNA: TGCGCCAGCAGGTCCGGCGACGCCAAAAACATTCAGTACTTC. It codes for CASRSGDAKNIQYF.

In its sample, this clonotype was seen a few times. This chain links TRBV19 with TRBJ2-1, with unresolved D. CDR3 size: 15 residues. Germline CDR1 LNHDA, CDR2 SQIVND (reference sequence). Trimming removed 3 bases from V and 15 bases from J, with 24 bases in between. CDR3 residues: CASSIDARALPSRFF. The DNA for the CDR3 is TGTGCCAGTAGTATCGACGCCCGGGCCTTACCTTCTCGGTTCTTC.

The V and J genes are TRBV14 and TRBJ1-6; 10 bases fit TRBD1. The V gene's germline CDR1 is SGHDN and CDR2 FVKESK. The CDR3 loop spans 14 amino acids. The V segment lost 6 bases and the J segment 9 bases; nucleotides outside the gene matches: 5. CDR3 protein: CASRTGGAGSPLHF. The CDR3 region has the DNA TGTGCCAGCAGGACAGGGGGCGCGGGTTCACCCCTCCACTTT.

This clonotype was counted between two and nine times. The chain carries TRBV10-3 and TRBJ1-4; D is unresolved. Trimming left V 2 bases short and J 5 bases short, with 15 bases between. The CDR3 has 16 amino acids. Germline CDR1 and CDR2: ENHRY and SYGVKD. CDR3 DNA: TGTGCCATCAGTGAGAGAAGGGCGGTCCTGAATGAAAAACTGTTTTTT. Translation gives CAISERRAVLNEKLFF.

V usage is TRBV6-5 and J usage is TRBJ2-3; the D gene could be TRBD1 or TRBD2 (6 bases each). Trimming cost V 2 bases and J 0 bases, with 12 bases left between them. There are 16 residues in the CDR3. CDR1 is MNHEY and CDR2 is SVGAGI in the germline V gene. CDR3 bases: TGTGCCAGCAGTTACGGCGGGACACCGAGCACAGATACGCAGTATTTT. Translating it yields CASSYGGTPSTDTQYF.

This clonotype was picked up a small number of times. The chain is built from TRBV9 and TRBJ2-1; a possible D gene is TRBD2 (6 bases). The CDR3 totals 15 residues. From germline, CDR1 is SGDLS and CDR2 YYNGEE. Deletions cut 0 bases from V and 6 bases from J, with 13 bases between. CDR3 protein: CASSVAEGLVNEQFF. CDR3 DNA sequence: TGTGCCAGCAGCGTAGCGGAGGGGTTGGTCAATGAGCAGTTCTTC.

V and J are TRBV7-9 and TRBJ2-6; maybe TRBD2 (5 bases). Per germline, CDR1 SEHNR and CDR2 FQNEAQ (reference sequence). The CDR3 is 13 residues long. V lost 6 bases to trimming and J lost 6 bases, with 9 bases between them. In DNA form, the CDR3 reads TGTGCCAGCAGTCAGGACTTGGCCAACGTCCTGACTTTC. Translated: CASSQDLANVLTF.

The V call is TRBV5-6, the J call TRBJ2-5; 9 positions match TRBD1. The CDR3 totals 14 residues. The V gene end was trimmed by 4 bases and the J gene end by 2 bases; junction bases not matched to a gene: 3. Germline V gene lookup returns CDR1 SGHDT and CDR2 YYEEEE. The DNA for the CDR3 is TGTGCCAGCAGCGTGGGACAGGGACAAGAGACCCAGTACTTC. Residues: CASSVGQGQETQYF.

The CDR3 region has the DNA TGTGCCAGCAGTTACTATGGACAGGGGGGTCACAATGAGCAGTTCTTC. The encoded protein is CASSYYGQGGHNEQFF. The chain links TRBV6-5 to TRBJ2-1, with TRBD1 identical over 10 bases. CDR3 length equals 16 residues. The germline CDR1 and CDR2 sequences are MNHEY and SVGAGI. The J segment lost 5 bases and the V segment lost 1 base, leaving 5 bases of the junction unmatched.

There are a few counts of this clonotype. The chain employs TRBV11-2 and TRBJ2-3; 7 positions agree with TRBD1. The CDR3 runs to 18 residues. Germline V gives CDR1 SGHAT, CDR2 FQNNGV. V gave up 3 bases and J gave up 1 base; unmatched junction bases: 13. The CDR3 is CASSFYLPGGAGTDTQYF. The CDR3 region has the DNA TGTGCCAGCAGCTTCTATCTCCCAGGGGGTGCGGGCACAGATACGCAGTATTTT.